The T cell receptor beta chain under discussion was sequenced for a study of yellow fever vaccine responses in identical twins. Whole-study findings and limits: Twins' vaccine T cell response reportedly gave the appearance of partial convergence and partial personalization.

The V gene's germline CDR1 is LGHDT and CDR2 YNNKEL (reference sequence). V lost 1 base, J lost 1 base, and 6 bases lay in between. The CDR3 contains 14 residues. Regarding this clonotype: Its antigen remains unidentified.

Via MiXCR, TCRdb re-called the RT-PCR reads, giving one row per CDR3 protein. The sample consists of some 2,800 distinct CDR3 sequences, 80% to 90% of them appearing once. The chain links TRBV3-1 to TRBJ2-3; maybe TRBD1 (6 bases). This receptor was identified in a woman between 18 and 29 years old who received the yellow fever vaccine. The material was T cells from blood (PBMCs), unsorted or a sorted subset (not recorded which), obtained before or after yellow fever vaccination (not recorded which). The DNA for the CDR3 is TGTGCCAGCAGCCAAGGACAGGGCACAGATACGCAGTATTTT. It yields the protein CASSQGQGTDTQYF.